The rows below give T cell receptor beta chains drawn from one sample of a study of CD8 T cells in ankylosing spondylitis. TCRdb called the 5' RACE reads again in MiXCR, with one record for every CDR3 protein. The sample yields some 250,000 distinct CDR3 sequences, roughly 8.6% seen once. Input material: blood, either unsorted or a sorted T cell fraction (not recorded which). These receptors all stem from a male donor with ankylosing spondylitis or in good health (not recorded which). Both conserved end residues are trimmed from each CDR3.

j_gene,v_gene,CDR3aa
TRBJ2-1,TRBV5-1,ASSWTSGANEQF
TRBJ2-7,TRBV30,AWSVHITTEQY
TRBJ2-2,TRBV7-3,ASSSSPGSARIGELF
TRBJ2-7,TRBV29-1,SVELAGYYEQY
TRBJ2-3,TRBV20-1,SASRTSGRTDTQY
TRBJ1-3,TRBV3-1,ASSQDRSGSRVGNTIY
TRBJ2-3,TRBV5-1,ASSTGATGTDTQY
TRBJ2-5,TRBV28,ASKEGRGETQY
TRBJ2-1,TRBV20-1,SATPAGGYNEQF
TRBJ1-1,TRBV29-1,SVTRASQPGTDGAEAF
TRBJ2-1,TRBV19,ASKRGGGHTYNEQF
TRBJ2-5,TRBV5-1,ASSPGSQEETQY
TRBJ1-3,TRBV7-2,ASSLASGAAGNTIY
TRBJ1-1,TRBV12-3/TRBV12-4,ASMGESWNTEAF
TRBJ2-3,TRBV11-3,ASSLDIVTDTQY
TRBJ2-3,TRBV15,ATSRELAGGPTDTQY